The 20 T cell receptor beta chains reported below all come from one sample, sequenced in a study of blood T cell repertoires in COVID-19. The repertoire was sequenced with immunoSEQ multiplex PCR; TCRdb's copy has only in-frame clones and lacks some. The top ten clones hold about 10% of a sample with 270,000 or so clones, approximately 89% of them seen once. Sequenced: peripheral blood. These receptors originate from a man aged 35-49 years with active or convalescent COVID-19.

This sequence joins TRBV5-4 and TRBJ2-5, with D perhaps matching TRBD1 (5 bases). The V end lost 4 bases, the J end lost 4 bases, and 20 bases lay between the germline ends. The CDR3 loop spans 16 amino acids. Germline CDR1 reads SGHNT; CDR2 reads YYREEE (reference sequence). The CDR3 DNA follows: TGTGCCAGCAGCACGCCCTCGGGCAGGGTCGGAGAGACCCAGTACTTC. Protein product: CASSTPSGRVGETQYF.

The V gene is TRBV27, the J gene TRBJ2-7, with D possibly being TRBD2 (7 bases). Germline CDR1 reads MNHEY; CDR2 reads SMNVEV (reference sequence). The CDR3 is 15 residues long. The ends were cut back, 3 bases at V and 1 base at J, with 13 bases in the middle. In DNA, the CDR3 is TGTGCCAGCAGTTTGGGGCGGGGGCCATCCTACGAGCAGTACTTC. It is translated as CASSLGRGPSYEQYF.

This clone showed up just a few times. The chain uses TRBV11-2 and TRBJ2-4; D may be TRBD2 (5 bases). This CDR3 comprises 15 residues. Germline CDR1 is SGHAT and CDR2 is FQNNGV. Trimming took off 5 bases at V and 0 bases at J, with 11 bases between the two ends. CDR3 nucleotide sequence: TGTGCCAGCAGCCGGATTGGACTAGCCAAAAACATTCAGTACTTC. Translation gives CASSRIGLAKNIQYF.

This rearrangement joins TRBV10-2 to TRBJ2-3, with a possible D match to TRBD1 (5 bases). The V end was cut by 6 bases, the J end by 1 base, with 17 bases between. The germline V gene encodes CDR1 WSHSY and CDR2 SAAADI. This CDR3 has 16 amino acids. This chain's CDR3 is CASSGTTGAGTDTQYF. For the CDR3, the DNA is TGCGCCAGCAGCGGTACGACTGGGGCGGGCACAGATACGCAGTATTTT.

This clone has just a few counts. V usage is TRBV27 and J usage is TRBJ1-2; 8 bases line up with TRBD1. V shed 6 bases, J shed 6 bases, and the junction held 12 bases outside the gene matches. This CDR3 comprises 15 residues. The germline gives CDR1 MNHEY, CDR2 SMNVEV (reference sequence). The CDR3 bases are TGTGCCAGCAGGCGTACCATACAGGGGGATCATGGCTACACCTTC. This translates into CASRRTIQGDHGYTF.

CDR3 DNA: TGTGCCAGCAGTCCTCTACAGGGGTCTGAAGCTTTCTTT. Translated: CASSPLQGSEAFF. The chain uses TRBV12-3 or TRBV12-4 and TRBJ1-1; 7 bases are a match to TRBD1. This CDR3 is 13 amino acids long. Trimming removed 5 bases from V and 6 bases from J; junction bases left unmatched: 6.

The rearrangement joins TRBV4-1 to TRBJ1-5; D unclear. The length of the CDR3 is 16 residues. Per the germline V gene, CDR1 is MGHRA and CDR2 is YSYEKL. Trimming shortened V by 3 bases and J by 2 bases, and 14 bases separated the two germline ends. CDR3 nucleotide sequence: TGCGCCAGCAGCCAGGCCTGGTCTCTGGGCAATCAGCCCCAGCATTTT. Translating gives CASSQAWSLGNQPQHF.

The genes are TRBV18 and TRBJ2-1, with no clear D. Looked up from germline, CDR1 is KGHSH and CDR2 is LQKENI. The V gene lost 3 bases and the J gene lost 4 bases, with 7 bases spanning the gap. The CDR3 is 13 residues long. The DNA of the CDR3 is TGTGCCAGCTCACCCACCAGATACAATGAGCAGTTCTTC. Translation: CASSPTRYNEQFF.

The rearrangement uses TRBV5-5 and TRBJ1-1; D gene ambiguous. The CDR3 covers 13 residues. V gave up 4 bases and J gave up 1 base, with 8 bases separating them. In germline, CDR1 is SGHKS, CDR2 YYEKEE (reference sequence). The CDR3 here is CASSQQQNTEAFF. Written as DNA, the CDR3 is TGTGCCAGCAGCCAACAGCAGAACACTGAAGCTTTCTTT. The full variable domain, in which reference TRBV5-5 and TRBJ1-1 provide the parts outside the CDR3, is DAGVTQSPTHLIKTRGQQVTLRCSPISGHKSVSWYQQVLGQGPQFIFQYYEKEERGRGNFPDRFSARQFPNYSSELNVNALLLGDSALYLCASSQQQNTEAFFGQGTRLTVV.

The rearrangement uses TRBV12-3 or TRBV12-4 and TRBJ2-1, with D tentatively TRBD2 (6 bases). V was trimmed by 11 bases and J by 7 bases, leaving 12 bases between them. The CDR3 covers 11 residues. The CDR3 DNA is TGTGCCTTCCGGAGGGGTAATGAGCAGTTCTTC. Its protein product is CAFRRGNEQFF.

Only one count was recorded for this clone. This sequence joins TRBV3-1 (or the pseudogene TRBV3-2) and TRBJ2-1; 7 bases line up with TRBD2. The CDR3 runs 16 residues. The germline V gene has CDR1 LGHDT and CDR2 YNNKEL (reference sequence). Trimming took 0 bases from V and 10 from J; bases not matched to a gene: 12. The DNA for the CDR3 is TGTGCCAGCAGCCAAGAGCGGCGGGAGAGGTCTAGCGAGCAGTTCTTC. This sequence encodes CASSQERRERSSEQFF.

J is TRBJ1-2 and V is TRBV19; TRBD1 aligns across 10 bases. The junction had 10 bases not matched to a gene; V was cut back by 5 bases and J by 4 bases. In germline, CDR1 is LNHDA, CDR2 SQIVND (reference sequence). The CDR3 is 16 residues long. CDR3 sequence reads: CASSARDRGLTYGYTF. CDR3 sequence (DNA): TGTGCCAGTAGTGCCCGGGACAGGGGTTTGACCTATGGCTACACCTTC.

The genes are TRBV5-1 and TRBJ2-1; 11 bases match TRBD2. Germline loops: CDR1 SGHRS, CDR2 YFSETQ. The CDR3 spans 16 residues. V shed 2 bases, J shed 4 bases, and the junction held 5 bases outside the gene matches. The CDR3 nucleotides read TGCGCCAGCAGCTTAGCCACTAGCGGGAGTTACAATGAGCAGTTCTTC. Its protein is CASSLATSGSYNEQFF.

The rearrangement links TRBV7-3 to TRBJ2-3; 9 nucleotides match TRBD2. Germline V gene data show CDR1 as SGHTA and CDR2 as FQGTGA. The length of the CDR3 is 16 residues. With 5 bases clipped from V and 2 bases from J, the junction kept 8 bases outside the gene matches. The CDR3 DNA reads TGTGCCAGCAGCCCCCGGGTAGCGGGGGACACAGATACGCAGTATTTT. It encodes CASSPRVAGDTDTQYF.

The chain uses TRBV6-5 and TRBJ1-1; D perhaps matches TRBD1 (5 bases). Germline CDR1 MNHEY, CDR2 SVGAGI. V was trimmed by 6 bases and J by 1 base, leaving 6 bases between them. The CDR3 contains 12 residues. CDR3 sequence reads: CASRTANTEAFF. The CDR3 DNA reads TGTGCCAGCAGGACAGCGAACACTGAAGCTTTCTTT.

V gene TRBV28 combines with J gene TRBJ1-5; 9 bases align to TRBD1. Germline V gene sequence: CDR1 MDHEN, CDR2 SYDVKM. The CDR3 contains 15 residues. With V trimmed by 7 bases and J by 6 bases, 10 bases remained unmatched. CDR3 in amino acids: CASTDRDRAAQPQHF. As DNA, the CDR3 is TGTGCCAGCACGGACCGGGACAGGGCGGCTCAGCCCCAGCATTTT.

The CDR3 here is CASSLSGGSANTGELFF. In DNA form, the CDR3 reads TGCGCCAGCAGCTTGTCAGGGGGCTCCGCGAACACCGGGGAGCTGTTTTTT. J is TRBJ2-2 and V is TRBV5-1, with TRBD1 matching over 8 bases. CDR1 and CDR2 from the germline V gene are SGHRS and YFSETQ. This CDR3 contains 17 residues. The ends lost 1 base at V and 0 bases at J; junction bases unmatched: 5.

The chain joins TRBV18 to TRBJ2-7; 12 positions match TRBD2. CDR1 and CDR2 from the germline V gene are KGHSH and LQKENI. The CDR3 contains 17 residues. V trimming: 6 bases; J trimming: 6 bases; junction bases outside the gene matches: 15. This CDR3 reads CASSPLQASGRVSEQYF. CDR3 DNA sequence: TGTGCCAGCTCTCCTCTCCAGGCTAGCGGGAGGGTAAGCGAGCAGTACTTC.

The CDR3, as DNA: TGTGCCAGCGGTACCCCGGGTTACTTC. Translated: CASGTPGYF. The rearrangement uses TRBV21-1 and TRBJ2-7; no DNA check was done on the table's D call, TRBD2. TRBV21-1 represents a pseudogene. The CDR3 is made up of 9 amino acids.

V is TRBV28 and J is TRBJ2-1; 9 bases line up with TRBD2. V shed 6 bases, J shed 10 bases, and the junction held 10 bases outside the gene matches. The CDR3 is made up of 14 amino acids. In germline, CDR1 is MDHEN, CDR2 SYDVKM. CDR3 sequence: CASSQSDTSGEQFF. The CDR3 DNA reads as TGTGCCAGCAGCCAGTCGGACACTAGCGGGGAGCAGTTCTTC.